Listed here are 26 T cell receptor beta chains from one sample, sequenced in a study of cytomegalovirus exposure and HLA in healthy donors. Researchers ran the PCR with 60 Vbeta and 13 Jbeta primers. Here immunoSEQ multiplex PCR was the method, and the copy in TCRdb shows in-frame clones only, minus some. The table shows 110,000 to 150,000 clones, with roughly three quarters occurring only once. The sample taken for sequencing was PBMCs. Source of these receptors: a man aged 18 to 29 in good health and CMV-seronegative.

The chain recombines TRBV7-9 with TRBJ1-5, with 8 nucleotides matching TRBD1. The J segment lost 0 bases and the V segment lost 5 bases, leaving 3 bases of the junction unmatched. The CDR3 has 15 amino acids. The germline V gene encodes CDR1 SEHNR and CDR2 FQNEAQ (reference sequence). In DNA, the CDR3 is TGTGCCAGCAGCAAACAGGGGGATAGCAATCAGCCCCAGCATTTT. It encodes CASSKQGDSNQPQHF.

The chain employs TRBV7-2 and TRBJ2-7; D is perhaps TRBD2 (6 bases). Germline CDR1 is SGHTA and CDR2 is FQGNSA. V shed 5 bases and J shed 2 bases, with 13 bases lying between them. This CDR3 contains 14 residues. DNA for the CDR3: TGTGCCAGCAGCGCCTTGGGACTCACCTACGAGCAGTACTTC. The encoded protein is CASSALGLTYEQYF.

The chain is built from TRBV7-3 and TRBJ2-3; 9 nucleotides agree with TRBD2. The CDR3 is 16 residues long. V trimming: 4 bases; J trimming: 2 bases; junction bases outside the gene matches: 7. Germline V CDR1 and CDR2: SGHTA, FQGTGA. This CDR3 is CASSSGLATTTDTQYF. CDR3 in DNA: TGTGCCAGCAGCTCCGGACTAGCGACTACCACAGATACGCAGTATTTT.

The CDR3 here is CASSVENYEQYF. The CDR3 DNA reads as TGTGCCAGCAGTGTTGAGAACTACGAGCAGTACTTC. V and J are TRBV2 and TRBJ2-7; D ambiguous. Trimming removed 4 bases from V and 3 bases from J, with 7 bases in between. The CDR3 contains 12 residues. The germline CDR1 and CDR2 sequences are SNHLY and FYNNEI.

This sequence joins TRBV4-1 and TRBJ1-1; no clear D. Trimming took off 3 bases at V and 5 bases at J, with 16 bases between the two ends. CDR3 length: 15 residues. Germline values: CDR1 MGHRA, CDR2 YSYEKL. CDR3 protein: CASSHPGREVTEAFF. Here the CDR3 DNA reads TGCGCCAGCAGCCACCCCGGACGGGAAGTAACTGAAGCTTTCTTT.

This clone was counted between two and nine times. The V call is TRBV2, the J call TRBJ1-2; 9 positions match TRBD1. CDR1 is SNHLY and CDR2 is FYNNEI in the germline V gene. The J segment lost 8 bases and the V segment lost 7 bases, leaving 14 bases of the junction unmatched. The CDR3 has 15 amino acids. CDR3 protein: CASTTGTGGKEGYTF. CDR3 sequence (DNA): TGTGCCAGCACTACGGGAACAGGGGGCAAAGAGGGCTACACCTTC.

This clone was seen just once. The rearrangement links TRBV28 to TRBJ2-1; 7 bases match TRBD2. V dropped 3 bases and J dropped 4; count of bases not matched to a gene: 6. The CDR3 has 15 amino acids. Germline assignment: CDR1 MDHEN and CDR2 SYDVKM. This CDR3 reads CASSLRLAAYNEQFF. CDR3 sequence (DNA): TGTGCCAGCAGTTTGAGGCTAGCGGCTTACAATGAGCAGTTCTTC.

This clone was recorded once. DNA of the CDR3: TGTGCCAGCAGTGAAGCTCCAATCCGTAGTCAGCCCCAGCATTTT. Residues: CASSEAPIRSQPQHF. The chain is built from TRBV6-1 and TRBJ1-5; unclear D gene. The CDR3 runs to 15 residues. Germline V gives CDR1 MNHNS, CDR2 SASEGT. Trimming shortened V by 0 bases and J by 6 bases, and 12 bases separated the two germline ends.

The chain has TRBV9 and TRBJ2-5; 12 bases match TRBD2. The CDR3 runs to 18 residues. V lost 3 bases and J lost 0; bases outside the gene matches: 9. Germline CDR1 and CDR2: SGDLS and YYNGEE. Here the CDR3 DNA reads TGTGCCAGCAGCGCCCCATCCCGACTAGCGGGGGACCAAGAGACCCAGTACTTC. It specifies CASSAPSRLAGDQETQYF. The variable domain in full, with the rest retrieved from reference TRBV9 and TRBJ2-5, is DSGVTQTPKHLITATGQRVTLRCSPRSGDLSVYWYQQSLDQGLQFLIQYYNGEERAKGNILERFSAQQFPDLHSELNLSSLELGDSALYFCASSAPSRLAGDQETQYFGPGTRLLVL.

The chain has TRBV7-2 and TRBJ2-5; maybe TRBD2 (6 bases). Germline assignment: CDR1 SGHTA and CDR2 FQGNSA. V lost 1 base and J lost 5, with 11 bases in between. The CDR3 totals 14 residues. The CDR3 reads CASSLGGDRETQYF. Written as DNA, the CDR3 is TGTGCCAGCAGCTTAGGGGGGGATAGGGAGACCCAGTACTTC. The whole variable domain, filled in from reference TRBV7-2 and TRBJ2-5, reads GAGVSQSPSNKVTEKGKDVELRCDPISGHTALYWYRQSLGQGLEFLIYFQGNSAPDKSGLPSDRFSAERTGGSVSTLTIQRTQQEDSAVYLCASSLGGDRETQYFGPGTRLLVL.

The rearrangement joins TRBV4-1 to TRBJ2-7, with D tentatively TRBD1 (6 bases). The CDR3 consists of 17 residues. Germline loops: CDR1 MGHRA, CDR2 YSYEKL. With 0 bases removed from V and 0 bases from J, the gap between germline ends came to 15 bases. In DNA form, the CDR3 reads TGCGCCAGCAGCCAAGATGAAAGAGACAGGTTCTCCTACGAGCAGTACTTC. Protein product: CASSQDERDRFSYEQYF.

The gene calls are TRBV9 and TRBJ2-3, with D maybe TRBD2 (6 bases). V lost 3 bases, J lost 6 bases, and 23 bases lay in between. Per the germline V gene, CDR1 is SGDLS and CDR2 is YYNGEE. This CDR3 is built from 17 residues. The CDR3 sequence is CASSAIPGTQGVDTQYF. In nucleotides, the CDR3 is TGTGCCAGCAGCGCGATCCCCGGGACTCAGGGAGTCGATACGCAGTATTTT.

The CDR3 region is CASSLDVGHPGSYEQYF. The CDR3 DNA reads TGTGCCAGCAGCTTAGATGTAGGCCACCCAGGCTCCTACGAGCAGTACTTC. The rearrangement uses TRBV11-2 and TRBJ2-7, with D hard to call. Per germline, CDR1 SGHAT and CDR2 FQNNGV. Between the trimmed V and J ends, which lost 0 bases and 0 bases, there was a span of 15 bases. The length of the CDR3 is 17 residues.

The V call is TRBV28, the J call TRBJ1-3; D may be TRBD1 (6 bases). Trimming stripped 8 bases from V and 3 bases from J, with 17 bases between. There are 15 residues in the CDR3. From germline, CDR1 is MDHEN and CDR2 SYDVKM. The chain's CDR3 is CASHAGVMGGNTIYF. The DNA of the CDR3 is TGTGCCAGCCACGCAGGGGTTATGGGTGGAAACACCATATATTTT.

In nucleotides, the CDR3 is TGCGCCAGCAGCACCACCCAGGGGTACGGCTACACCTTC. It specifies CASSTTQGYGYTF. This chain joins TRBV5-1 and TRBJ1-2, with D possibly TRBD1 on 6 matching bases. The CDR3 is made up of 13 amino acids. The V gene's germline CDR1 is SGHRS and CDR2 YFSETQ. V lost 4 bases to trimming and J lost 8 bases, with 15 bases between them.

CDR3 DNA: TGTGCCAGCTCCCGAGGGGGCCCGAGCACTGAAGCTTTCTTT. Amino acids: CASSRGGPSTEAFF. This chain connects TRBV18 to TRBJ1-1, with 7 bases identical to TRBD1. CDR1 KGHSH and CDR2 LQKENI come from the germline V gene. The CDR3 consists of 14 residues. Trimming at V came to 6 bases and at J to 4 bases, leaving 8 bases not matched to a gene.

V usage is TRBV10-1 and J usage is TRBJ1-1; 9 bases match TRBD1. The CDR3 is 17 amino acids. Trimming cost V 7 bases and J 3 bases; bases outside gene matches: 15. The germline V gene encodes CDR1 WNHNN and CDR2 SYGVQD (reference sequence). Here the CDR3 reads CASTGQGTSEFYTEAFF. For the CDR3, the DNA is TGCGCCAGCACCGGACAGGGGACAAGCGAGTTTTACACTGAAGCTTTCTTT.

J is TRBJ2-5 and V is TRBV15; unclear D gene. V dropped 1 base and J dropped 1 base, with 13 bases sitting between them. This CDR3 spans 16 amino acids. The germline V gene encodes CDR1 LNHNV and CDR2 YYDKDF (reference sequence). CDR3: CATSRGARLLQETQYF. The CDR3 nucleotides read TGTGCCACCAGCAGAGGCGCGCGGCTCCTCCAAGAGACCCAGTACTTC. Full variable domain (remainder filled in from reference TRBV15 and TRBJ2-5): DAMVIQNPRYQVTQFGKPVTLSCSQTLNHNVMYWYQQKSSQAPKLLFHYYDKDFNNEADTPDNFQSRRPNTSFCFLDIRSPGLGDTAMYLCATSRGARLLQETQYFGPGTRLLVL.

The chain has TRBV6-4 and TRBJ2-5, with D tentatively TRBD2 (7 bases). The CDR3 runs 20 residues. V lost 4 bases and J 1 base, leaving 28 bases between the germline ends. CDR1 and CDR2 (germline): MRHNA, SNTAGT. The CDR3 region has the DNA TGTGCCAGCAGTGTGTGGCTAGCGGAAACAAAGGGGGATCTCCAAGAGACCCAGTACTTC. This translates into CASSVWLAETKGDLQETQYF.

V is TRBV30 and J is TRBJ2-5, with TRBD1 as a possible D gene (7 bases). The CDR3 spans 12 residues. V was trimmed by 4 bases and J by 5 bases, leaving 11 bases between them. In germline, CDR1 is GTSNPN, CDR2 SVGIG (reference sequence). As DNA, the CDR3 is TGTGCCTGGATGGCAGGGGGGGAGACCCAGTACTTC. Its translation is CAWMAGGETQYF.

V gene TRBV5-8 combines with J gene TRBJ2-2, with 9 bases lining up with TRBD1. The V and J ends lost 3 bases and 5 bases, in that order; junction bases with no gene match: 8. CDR3 length: 16 amino acids. Germline lookup yields CDR1 SGHTS and CDR2 YDEGEE. CDR3: CASSSKDRGRTGELFF. DNA of the CDR3: TGTGCCAGCAGCTCCAAGGACAGGGGACGGACCGGGGAGCTGTTTTTT.

This clone was seen more than once but under ten times. The chain couples TRBV5-1 to TRBJ1-3, with D maybe TRBD1 (6 bases). Trimming pared 5 bases from V and 0 bases from J, leaving 6 bases between. The CDR3 consists of 13 residues. CDR1 is SGHRS and CDR2 is YFSETQ in the germline V gene. CDR3 loop: CASRDSSGNTIYF. CDR3 in DNA: TGCGCCAGCAGGGACAGCTCTGGAAACACCATATATTTT.

V and J are TRBV18 and TRBJ1-5, with a tentative D call TRBD1 (6 bases). The V gene's germline CDR1 is KGHSH and CDR2 LQKENI. The CDR3 spans 17 residues. The germline V and J ends were trimmed by 3 bases and 5 bases, with 20 bases remaining between them. CDR3 in amino acids: CASSPRQGRGSDQPQHF. The CDR3 DNA reads TGTGCCAGCTCACCCCGTCAGGGAAGGGGGTCCGATCAGCCCCAGCATTTT.

The genes are TRBV19 and TRBJ2-5; 9 bases match TRBD2. Looked up from germline, CDR1 is LNHDA and CDR2 is SQIVND (reference sequence). The J segment lost 5 bases and the V segment lost 4 bases, leaving 11 bases of the junction unmatched. The CDR3 is made up of 16 amino acids. The CDR3 DNA reads as TGTGCCAGTAGTAGGGATATAGCGGGGGTTTTCGAGACCCAGTACTTC. Its protein product is CASSRDIAGVFETQYF.

The CDR3 protein is CASIGTGGNLVGETQYF. CDR3 nucleotide sequence: TGTGCCTCCATAGGGACAGGGGGGAATTTAGTCGGAGAGACCCAGTACTTC. The chain links TRBV19 to TRBJ2-5; 11 bases agree with TRBD1. The CDR3 extends over 17 amino acids. Germline values: CDR1 LNHDA, CDR2 SQIVND (reference sequence). The trim removed 11 bases at V and 4 bases at J, leaving 18 bases unmatched. Combining the CDR3 with reference TRBV19 and TRBJ2-5 gives the whole variable domain DGGITQSPKYLFRKEGQNVTLSCEQNLNHDAMYWYRQDPGQGLRLIYYSQIVNDFQKGDIAEGYSVSREKKESFPLTVTSAQKNPTAFYLCASIGTGGNLVGETQYFGPGTRLLVL.

The J gene is TRBJ1-2, the V gene TRBV7-8; 10 positions agree with TRBD1. V lost 4 bases and J lost 8; bases outside the gene matches: 13. This CDR3 is 16 amino acids long. Germline CDR1 and CDR2: SGHVS and FQNEAQ. The CDR3 region has the DNA TGTGCCAGCAGCTCCCAGACAGGGGGCAAAGGATCGGGCTACACCTTC. Translation: CASSSQTGGKGSGYTF. The whole variable domain, remainder taken from reference TRBV7-8 and TRBJ1-2, is GAGVSQSPRYKVAKRGQDVALRCDPISGHVSLFWYQQALGQGPEFLTYFQNEAQLDKSGLPSDRFFAERPEGSVSTLKIQRTQQEDSAVYLCASSSQTGGKGSGYTFGSGTRLTVV.